The T cell receptor beta chain described here comes from a study of CD8+ T cells in alopecia areata. This CDR3 is built from 16 residues. Trimming at V came to 1 base and at J to 2 bases, leaving 8 bases not matched to a gene. Germline lookup yields CDR1 LGHNA and CDR2 YNFKEQ. The authors extracted RNA and reverse transcribed it into cDNA as the sequencing template. Produced via immunoSEQ multiplex PCR; TCRdb's table is partial and in-frame only. The sample includes 110,000 to 150,000 clones, about 60% seen only once; the top ten take under 7.5%. The origin of this receptor is a human donor with alopecia areata. The specimen was CD4+ T cells sorted from blood, collected at week 0. The V call is TRBV4-2, the J call TRBJ2-7; TRBD2 agrees at 7 bases. The CDR3 DNA sequence: TGTGCCAGCAGCCAAGGGCCGGGGGGTCGGACCTACGAGCAGTACTTC. It specifies CASSQGPGGRTYEQYF.